The rows below give T cell receptor beta chains drawn from one sample of a study of graft-versus-host responses after intestinal transplantation. The antigens for these receptors are not known. Sequencing was performed with immunoSEQ multiplex PCR; in TCRdb, only in-frame clones are kept and a portion is missing. The repertoire holds about 61,000 clones, with approximately 94% as singletons. The source was unstimulated CD4+ T cells sorted from spleen or lymph node cells, collected before transplant. These receptors all stem from a human donor who was the organ donor for an intestinal transplant. Both conserved end residues are part of each CDR3. The D gene is left open where the match is weak. Expanded clones are given a class, and other clones once, few, many or no size at all.

TRBV7-2 - - CASSLREGSGNTIYF
TRBV6-6 TRBD2 - CASIGGLAGPDTQYF
TRBV6-5 - - CASSYYAGGKTQYF
TRBV6-5 - - CASSYSQRALNTEAFF
TRBV30 TRBD1 once CAWSARYPRGRAFF
TRBV7-2 TRBD2 - CASSLERGGTDTQYF
TRBV11-2 - - CASSPTTNYGYTF
TRBV30 - - CAWSKGLGFYEQYF
TRBV18 - - CASSAGHYNEQFF
TRBV7-2 - once CASSLADTQYF
TRBV7-3 - - CASSLDRQNTEAFF
TRBV10-3 - - CAITSAGLGANVLTF
TRBV5-1 TRBD1 - CASSLAGGGETQYF
TRBV5-1 TRBD1 - CASSFRDRGYGYTF
TRBV2 - - CASSVGAGRTDTQYF